This T cell receptor beta chain was observed in a study of blood T cell repertoires in COVID-19. Study overall: The origin of the acute and convalescent COVID-19 samples was the United States, Italy and Spain. Sources were T cells, B-cell-depleted T cells, or PBMCs; the material itself was cDNA or gDNA.

Trimming stripped 2 bases from V and 3 bases from J, with 12 bases between. Germline loops: CDR1 SGHKS, CDR2 YYEKEE (reference sequence). The CDR3 covers 15 residues. Followed over time, Seattle patients had been enrolled while infection was active. Clones were sequenced by immunoSEQ multiplex PCR, and TCRdb holds only the in-frame ones, with some missing. The table records a few hundred thousand clones, around 84% of them present only once. The TCR originated in a woman of 80 years or more with COVID-19, enrolled during active disease. The sequencing input was peripheral blood. This rearrangement joins TRBV5-5 to TRBJ1-5; a possible D gene is TRBD1 (6 bases). The CDR3 coding sequence is TGTGCCAGCAGCTTATTAACAGGGCCCAATCAGCCCCAGCATTTT. Translating it yields CASSLLTGPNQPQHF.